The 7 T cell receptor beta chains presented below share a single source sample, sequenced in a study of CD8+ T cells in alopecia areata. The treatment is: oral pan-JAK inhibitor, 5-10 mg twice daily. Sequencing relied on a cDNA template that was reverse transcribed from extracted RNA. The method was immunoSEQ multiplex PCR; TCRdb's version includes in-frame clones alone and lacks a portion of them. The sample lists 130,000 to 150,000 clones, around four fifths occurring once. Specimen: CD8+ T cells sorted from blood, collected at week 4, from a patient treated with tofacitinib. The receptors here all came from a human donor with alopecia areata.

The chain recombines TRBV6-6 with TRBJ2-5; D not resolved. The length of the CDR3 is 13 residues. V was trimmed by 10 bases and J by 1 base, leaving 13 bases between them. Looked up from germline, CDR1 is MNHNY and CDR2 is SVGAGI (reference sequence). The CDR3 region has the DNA TGTGCCACTTCGGCGCGGATCCAAGAGACCCAGTACTTC. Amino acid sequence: CATSARIQETQYF.

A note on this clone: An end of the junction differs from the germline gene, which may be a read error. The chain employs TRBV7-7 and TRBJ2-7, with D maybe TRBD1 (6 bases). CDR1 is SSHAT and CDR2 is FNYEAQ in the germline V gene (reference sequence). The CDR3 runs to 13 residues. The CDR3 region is CASSPQGSDEQYF. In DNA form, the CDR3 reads TGTGCTAGCAGCCCACAGGGATCTGACGAGCAGTACTTC. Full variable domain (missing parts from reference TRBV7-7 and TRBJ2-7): GAGVSQSPRYKVTKRGQDVTLRCDPISSHATLYWYQQALGQGPEFLTYFNYEAQPDKSGLPSDRFSAERPEGSISTLTIQRTEQRDSAMYRCASSPQGSDEQYFGPGTRLTVT.

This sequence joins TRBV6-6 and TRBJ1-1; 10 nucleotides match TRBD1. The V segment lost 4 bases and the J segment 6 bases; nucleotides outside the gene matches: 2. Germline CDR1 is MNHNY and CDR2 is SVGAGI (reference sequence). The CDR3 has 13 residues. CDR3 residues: CASSFDRGPEAFF. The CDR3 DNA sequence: TGTGCCAGCAGTTTCGACAGGGGGCCTGAAGCTTTCTTT.

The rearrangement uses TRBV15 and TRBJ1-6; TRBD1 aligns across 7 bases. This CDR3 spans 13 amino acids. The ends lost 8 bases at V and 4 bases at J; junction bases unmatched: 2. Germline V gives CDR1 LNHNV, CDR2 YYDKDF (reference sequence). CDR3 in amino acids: CATGTDYNSPLHF. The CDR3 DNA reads TGTGCCACCGGGACAGATTATAATTCACCCCTCCACTTT.

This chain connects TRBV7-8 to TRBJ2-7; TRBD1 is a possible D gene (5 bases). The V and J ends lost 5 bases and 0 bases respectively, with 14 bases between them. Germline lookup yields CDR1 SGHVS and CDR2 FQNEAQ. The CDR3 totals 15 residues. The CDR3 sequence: CASSVYRSRSYEQYF. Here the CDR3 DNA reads TGTGCCAGCAGCGTATACAGGTCCCGCTCCTACGAGCAGTACTTC. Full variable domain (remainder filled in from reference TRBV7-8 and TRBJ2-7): GAGVSQSPRYKVAKRGQDVALRCDPISGHVSLFWYQQALGQGPEFLTYFQNEAQLDKSGLPSDRFFAERPEGSVSTLKIQRTQQEDSAVYLCASSVYRSRSYEQYFGPGTRLTVT.

CDR3 protein: CASSVGPFGTGELFF. CDR3 sequence (DNA): TGCGCCAGCAGCGTCGGACCCTTTGGAACCGGGGAGCTGTTTTTT. This rearrangement joins TRBV4-1 to TRBJ2-2; no firm D call. CDR3 length equals 15 residues. Trimming left V 5 bases short and J 5 bases short, with 15 bases between. Germline loops: CDR1 MGHRA, CDR2 YSYEKL.

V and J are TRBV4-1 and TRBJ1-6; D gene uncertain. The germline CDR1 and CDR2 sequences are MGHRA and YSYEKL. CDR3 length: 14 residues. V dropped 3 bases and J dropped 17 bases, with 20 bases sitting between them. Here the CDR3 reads CASSHELLVPPIHF. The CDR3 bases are TGCGCCAGCAGCCACGAATTACTGGTACCCCCCATCCACTTT.